Described below is a single T cell receptor beta chain sequence and its context. Only in-frame clones appear in the TCRdb table, and some are missing; sequencing was by immunoSEQ multiplex PCR. The sample contains around 270,000 clones, 80% to 90% of which appear only once. The source of the sample is a study of blood T cell repertoires in COVID-19. Study-level information: Spain, Italy and the United States supplied samples that represented acute and convalescent COVID-19. From T cells, B-cell-depleted T cells, or PBMCs came the material, which was cDNA or gDNA.

Sequencing was done on a sample of peripheral blood. This sequence was found in a man aged 60 to 69 with acute or convalescent COVID-19.

CDR3 protein: CASSTDRHSNYGYTF. The CDR3, as DNA: TGTGCCAGCAGTACCGACAGGCATTCTAACTATGGCTACACCTTC. This chain connects TRBV7-9 to TRBJ1-2; a possible D gene is TRBD1 (6 bases). Germline CDR1 reads SEHNR; CDR2 reads FQNEAQ (reference sequence). The CDR3 runs 15 residues. V was trimmed by 6 bases and J by 0 bases, leaving 14 bases between them.